The clone carrying this TCR beta chain was detected once. Its antigen is unknown. If patients had autoimmune disease history or systemic immunosuppression, they were excluded. This record belongs to a study of OX40 agonist ivuxolimab in advanced cancers. Study observations and caveats: The antigens recognized by the expanded peripheral T cells, that is their antigen specificity, were not determined. Clones of CD4+ and CD8+ blood T cells grew by week 6 at doses of 0.1 to 3.0 mg/kg. CD8+ T cells showed, on average, more clonal expansion than CD4+ cells.

This table comes from immunoSEQ multiplex PCR, and its TCRdb copy is limited to in-frame clones, with some not included. The sample yields 25,000 to 40,000 clones, 65% to 85% seen once. Sequences were derived from CD4+ or CD8+ T cells sorted from blood, sampled in a trial of the OX40 agonist ivuxolimab. This clonotype originated in an adult with an advanced solid tumor such as melanoma, head and neck, liver or kidney cancer.

CDR3 coding DNA: TGTGCCAGCAGCCTCTCGCCCCGGGTTGAAGCTTTCTTT. Protein sequence: CASSLSPRVEAFF. The chain couples TRBV11-3 to TRBJ1-1; D is undetermined. Germline assignment: CDR1 SGHNT and CDR2 YENEEA. This CDR3 comprises 13 residues. Trimming pared 5 bases from V and 7 bases from J, leaving 14 bases between.